What follows is one T cell receptor beta chain and its context. The antigen is undetermined. The data stem from a study of T-cell memory formation after mild COVID-19. V lost 6 bases and J lost 0; bases outside the gene matches: 11. This CDR3 spans 17 amino acids. Study results and caveats: Pre-infection memory contained some responding clones, which suggested that cross-reactive memory had joined.

MiXCR, run by TCRdb on the 5' RACE reads, gives a single entry per CDR3 protein. Among under 450,000 distinct CDR3 sequences listed, 20% to 25% were seen once. The clonotype was recovered from an adult woman who had mild COVID-19 (a few samples of this study predate the infection). Cell type and time point are not known. Specimen: PBMCs or a T cell subset sorted from them (not recorded which). This sequence joins TRBV12-3 or TRBV12-4 and TRBJ1-5; 7 positions agree with TRBD1. The CDR3 spells CASSPVGQGDSNQPQHF. The CDR3 bases are TGTGCCAGCAGCCCCGTCGGGCAGGGGGATAGCAATCAGCCCCAGCATTTT.